The rows below give T cell receptor beta chains drawn from one sample of a study of T cells in Graves' hyperthyroidism and ophthalmopathy. Each CDR3 protein gets one entry after TCRdb re-called the multiplex PCR reads with MiXCR. The table records hundreds of thousands of distinct CDR3 sequences, about 14% of them present only once. Sequencing input: blood. These receptors all come from a woman between 45 and 60 years old with Graves' ophthalmopathy. The CDR3 runs from the conserved cysteine through the conserved F or W. D genes are given only for firm matches. Clone size is given for some rows only: seen once, a few or many times, or a class if the clone is expanded.

>TRBV14|NA|TRBJ2-7|few
TGTGCCAGCAGCCACCCCGCCAGACTCCACTACGAGCAGTACTTC
CASSHPARLHYEQYF
>TRBV2|NA|TRBJ2-1|many
TGTGCCAGCAGGGTCGACAGAAACAATGAGCAGTTCTTC
CASRVDRNNEQFF
>TRBV28|TRBD2|TRBJ2-1|many
TGTGCCAGCAGACGACTAGCGGGAGCCCCCACCTACAATGAGCAGTTCTTC
CASRRLAGAPTYNEQFF
>TRBV20-1|NA|TRBJ2-6|many
TGCAGTGCTAGAGGCGTGGGCGGGGCCGGGGCCAACGTCCTGACTTTC
CSARGVGGAGANVLTF
>TRBV20-1|NA|TRBJ1-1|NA
TGCAGTGCTAGCACTCGACCGGGTATGAACACTGAAGCTTTCTTT
CSASTRPGMNTEAFF
>TRBV12-3/TRBV12-4|NA|TRBJ2-2|many
TGTGCCAGCAGTTTAGCGGGGTTGCCCGGGGAGCTGTTTTTT
CASSLAGLPGELFF
>TRBV20-1|NA|TRBJ2-1|many
TGCAGTGCTAGTCGGAGCGGAAATGCCCCTGAGCAGTTCTTC
CSASRSGNAPEQFF
>TRBV28|NA|TRBJ2-7|many
TGTGCCAGCAGTTTTTGGGGGAGCGAGCCTTCCTACGAGCAGTACTTC
CASSFWGSEPSYEQYF
>TRBV24-1|NA|TRBJ2-1|few
TGTGCCACCAGTGATCGAGGCTCGAGCTCCTACAATGAGCAGTTCTTC
CATSDRGSSSYNEQFF
>TRBV20-1|NA|TRBJ2-1|few
TGCAGTGCTAATCAAGTGGAACCGTACAATGAGCAGTTCTTC
CSANQVEPYNEQFF
>TRBV5-4|NA|TRBJ1-2|many
TGTGCCAGCAGCTTCAGCTATGGCTACACCTTC
CASSFSYGYTF
>TRBV7-2|TRBD2|TRBJ2-7|many
TGTGCCAGCAGCTTAATTGGCGGGGGGTCCTACGAGCAGTACTTC
CASSLIGGGSYEQYF
>TRBV12-3/TRBV12-4|TRBD1|TRBJ2-7|few
TGTGCCAGCAGTCCCTCTACACAGGGGGAAGGGCCTTACGAGCAGTACTTC
CASSPSTQGEGPYEQYF
>TRBV10-3|NA|TRBJ2-1|NA
TGTGCCATCAGCACCCCCAACAGGGTTTACGGTGAGCAGTTCTTC
CAISTPNRVYGEQFF
>TRBV4-1|NA|TRBJ2-2|few
TGCGCCAGCAGCCAAGGATTCGGGGCCGGGGAGCTGTTTTTT
CASSQGFGAGELFF
>TRBV29-1|TRBD2|TRBJ2-5|many
TGCAGCGCCACGCCCCGACTAGCAGAGACCCAGTACTTC
CSATPRLAETQYF